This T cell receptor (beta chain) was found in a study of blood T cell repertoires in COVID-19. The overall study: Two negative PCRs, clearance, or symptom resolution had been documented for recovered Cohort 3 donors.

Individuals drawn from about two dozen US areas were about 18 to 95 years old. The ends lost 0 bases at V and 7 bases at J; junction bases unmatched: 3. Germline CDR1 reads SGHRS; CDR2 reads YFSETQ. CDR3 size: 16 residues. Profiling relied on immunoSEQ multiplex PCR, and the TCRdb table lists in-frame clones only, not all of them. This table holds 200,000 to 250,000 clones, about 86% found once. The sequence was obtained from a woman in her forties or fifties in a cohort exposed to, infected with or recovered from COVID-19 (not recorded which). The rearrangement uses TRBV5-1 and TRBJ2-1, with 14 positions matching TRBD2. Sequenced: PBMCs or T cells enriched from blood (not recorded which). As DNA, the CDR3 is TGCGCCAGCAGCTTGGAGGGACTAGCGGGGGTTAATGAGCAGTTCTTC. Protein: CASSLEGLAGVNEQFF.